This entry concerns a single T cell receptor (beta chain). What it binds is unknown. The data are from a study of stem cell transplantation in POMP-related autoinflammatory disease. Study overall: Hypothesis: faulty thymoproteasomes impair CD8+ T-cell selection, skewing TRB repertoires. Before transplant, CD4+ T cells skewed naive and CD8+ proportions were low. General study results and limits: A trend toward lower repertoire diversity and greater clonality appeared in every analyzed T-cell subset of PRAID patients. In PRAID patients, the number of distinct TRB V-J gene pairings was restricted.

From germline, CDR1 is SGHRS and CDR2 YFSETQ. This CDR3 is 15 amino acids long. Losses at the gene ends were 0 bases for V and 5 bases for J; bases not matched to a gene: 5. Repertoires were generated with immunoSEQ multiplex PCR, while TCRdb's copy carries only in-frame clones and drops some. Among about 8,900 clones listed, roughly 92% were seen once. PRAID combined immunodeficiency and autoinflammation. V usage is TRBV5-1 and J usage is TRBJ2-7, with 10 bases identical to TRBD1. The material was CD8+ T cells from PBMCs, obtained before stem cell transplantation. The TCR originated in a human donor with POMP-related autoinflammation and immune dysregulation (PRAID). CDR3 DNA sequence: TGCGCCAGCAGCTTGGCCGGGACAGGGGTCGACGAGCAGTACTTC. Translation gives CASSLAGTGVDEQYF.